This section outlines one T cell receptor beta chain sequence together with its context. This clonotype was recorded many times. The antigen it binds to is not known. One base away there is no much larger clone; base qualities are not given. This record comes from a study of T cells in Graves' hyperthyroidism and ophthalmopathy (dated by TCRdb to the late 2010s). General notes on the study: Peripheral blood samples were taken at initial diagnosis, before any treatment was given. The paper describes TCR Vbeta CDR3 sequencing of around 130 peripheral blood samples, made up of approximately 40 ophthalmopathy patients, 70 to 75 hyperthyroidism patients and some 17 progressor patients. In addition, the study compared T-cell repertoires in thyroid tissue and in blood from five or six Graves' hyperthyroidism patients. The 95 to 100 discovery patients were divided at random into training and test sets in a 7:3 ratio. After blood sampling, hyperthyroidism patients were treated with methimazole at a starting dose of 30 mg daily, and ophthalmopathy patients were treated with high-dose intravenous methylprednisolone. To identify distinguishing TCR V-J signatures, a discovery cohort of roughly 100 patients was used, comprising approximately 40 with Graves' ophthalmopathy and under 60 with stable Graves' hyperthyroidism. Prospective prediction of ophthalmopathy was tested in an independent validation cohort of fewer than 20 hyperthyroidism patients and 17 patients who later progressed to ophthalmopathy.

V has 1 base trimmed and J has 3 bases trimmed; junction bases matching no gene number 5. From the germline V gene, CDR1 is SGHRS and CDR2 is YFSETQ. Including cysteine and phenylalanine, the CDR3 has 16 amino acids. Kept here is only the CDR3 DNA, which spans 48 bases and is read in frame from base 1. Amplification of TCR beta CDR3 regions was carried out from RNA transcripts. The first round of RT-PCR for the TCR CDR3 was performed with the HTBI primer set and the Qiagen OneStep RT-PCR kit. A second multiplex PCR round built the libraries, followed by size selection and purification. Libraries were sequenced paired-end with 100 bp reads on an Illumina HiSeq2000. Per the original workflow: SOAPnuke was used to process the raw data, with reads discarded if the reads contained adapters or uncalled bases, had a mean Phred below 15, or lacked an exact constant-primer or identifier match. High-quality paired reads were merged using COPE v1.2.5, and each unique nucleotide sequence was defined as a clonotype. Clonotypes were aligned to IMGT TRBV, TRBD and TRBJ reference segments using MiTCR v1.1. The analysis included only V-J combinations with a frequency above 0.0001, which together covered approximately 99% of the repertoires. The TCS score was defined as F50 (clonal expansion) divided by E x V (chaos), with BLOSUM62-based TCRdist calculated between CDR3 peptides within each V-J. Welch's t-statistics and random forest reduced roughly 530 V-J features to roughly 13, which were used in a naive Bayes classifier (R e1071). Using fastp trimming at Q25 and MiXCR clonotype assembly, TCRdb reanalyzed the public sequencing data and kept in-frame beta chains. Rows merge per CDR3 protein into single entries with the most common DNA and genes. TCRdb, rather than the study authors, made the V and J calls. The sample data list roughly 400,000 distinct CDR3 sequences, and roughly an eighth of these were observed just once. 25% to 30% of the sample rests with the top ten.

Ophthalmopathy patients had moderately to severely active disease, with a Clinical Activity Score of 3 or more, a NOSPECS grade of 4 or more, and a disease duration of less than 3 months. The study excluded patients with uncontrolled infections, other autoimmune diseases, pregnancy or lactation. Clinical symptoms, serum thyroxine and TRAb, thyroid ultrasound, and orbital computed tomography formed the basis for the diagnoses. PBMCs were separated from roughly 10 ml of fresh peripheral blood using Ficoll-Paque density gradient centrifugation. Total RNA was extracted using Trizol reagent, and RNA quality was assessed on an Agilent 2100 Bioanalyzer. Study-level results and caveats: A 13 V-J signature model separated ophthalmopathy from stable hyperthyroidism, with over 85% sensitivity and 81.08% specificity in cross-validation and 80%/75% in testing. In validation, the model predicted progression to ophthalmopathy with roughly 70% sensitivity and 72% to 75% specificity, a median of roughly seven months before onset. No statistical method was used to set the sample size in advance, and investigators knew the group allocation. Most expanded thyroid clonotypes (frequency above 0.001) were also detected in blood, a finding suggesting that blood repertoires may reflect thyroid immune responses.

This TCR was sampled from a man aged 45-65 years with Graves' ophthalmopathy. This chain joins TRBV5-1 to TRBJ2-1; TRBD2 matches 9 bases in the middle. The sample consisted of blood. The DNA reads TGCGCCAGCAGCTTGTCGCTAGCGGGATTCTACAATGAGCAGTTCTTC. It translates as CASSLSLAGFYNEQFF.